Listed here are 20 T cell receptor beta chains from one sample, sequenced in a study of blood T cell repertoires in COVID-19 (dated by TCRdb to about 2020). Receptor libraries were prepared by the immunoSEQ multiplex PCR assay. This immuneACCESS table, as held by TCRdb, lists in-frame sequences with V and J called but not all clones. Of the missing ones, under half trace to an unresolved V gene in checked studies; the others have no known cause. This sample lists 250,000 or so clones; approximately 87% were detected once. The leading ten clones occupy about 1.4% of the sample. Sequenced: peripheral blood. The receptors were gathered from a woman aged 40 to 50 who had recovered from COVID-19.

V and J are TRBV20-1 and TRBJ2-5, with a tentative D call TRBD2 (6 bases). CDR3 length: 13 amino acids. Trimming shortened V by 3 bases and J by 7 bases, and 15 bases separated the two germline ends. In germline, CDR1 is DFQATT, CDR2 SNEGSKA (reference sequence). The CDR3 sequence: CSASWVPGATQYF. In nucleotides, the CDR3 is TGCAGTGCTAGTTGGGTGCCGGGAGCGACCCAGTACTTC.

CDR3: CASSLAQRTEAFF. The DNA of the CDR3 is TGTGCCAGCAGCCTAGCCCAAAGGACTGAAGCTTTCTTT. This chain links TRBV12-3 or TRBV12-4 with TRBJ1-1, with D unresolved. This CDR3 comprises 13 residues. The ends were cut back, 6 bases at V and 5 bases at J, with 13 bases in the middle.

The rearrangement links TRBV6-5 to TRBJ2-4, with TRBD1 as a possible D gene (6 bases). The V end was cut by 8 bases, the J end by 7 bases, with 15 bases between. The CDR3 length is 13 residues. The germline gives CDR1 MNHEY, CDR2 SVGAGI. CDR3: CASYRAEVNIQYF. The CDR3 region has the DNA TGTGCCAGCTACAGGGCCGAGGTGAACATTCAGTACTTC.

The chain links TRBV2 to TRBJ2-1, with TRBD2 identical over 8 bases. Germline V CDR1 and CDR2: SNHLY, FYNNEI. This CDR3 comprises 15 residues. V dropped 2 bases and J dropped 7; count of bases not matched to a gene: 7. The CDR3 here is CASSESRGGANEQFF. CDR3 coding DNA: TGTGCCAGCAGTGAAAGTCGGGGGGGTGCGAATGAGCAGTTCTTC. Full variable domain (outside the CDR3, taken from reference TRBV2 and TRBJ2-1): EPEVTQTPSHQVTQMGQEVILRCVPISNHLYFYWYRQILGQKVEFLVSFYNNEISEKSEIFDDQFSVERPDGSNFTLKIRSTKLEDSAMYFCASSESRGGANEQFFGPGTRLTVL.

The CDR3 DNA follows: TGTGCCAGCATTGGGGGGACAGGGAACGAGGTAGCTAAAGCTTTCTTT. Translation gives CASIGGTGNEVAKAFF. The chain combines TRBV2 with TRBJ1-1, with 9 bases lining up with TRBD1. Germline-derived CDR1 and CDR2 are SNHLY and FYNNEI. The CDR3 extends over 16 amino acids. Losses at the gene ends were 7 bases for V and 9 bases for J; bases not matched to a gene: 18.

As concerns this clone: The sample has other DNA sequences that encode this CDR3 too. The chain's CDR3 is CASRSSGTQYF. CDR3 coding DNA: TGTGCCAGCAGATCTAGCGGTACGCAGTATTTT. The chain carries TRBV2 and TRBJ2-3; 7 bases agree with TRBD2. Germline V gene data show CDR1 as SNHLY and CDR2 as FYNNEI. This CDR3 is 11 amino acids long. V lost 6 bases and J lost 8; bases outside the gene matches: 2.

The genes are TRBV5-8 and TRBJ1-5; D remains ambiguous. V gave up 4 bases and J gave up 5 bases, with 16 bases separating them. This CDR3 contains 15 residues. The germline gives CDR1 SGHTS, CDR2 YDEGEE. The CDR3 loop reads CASSPQEGLDQPQHF. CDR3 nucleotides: TGTGCCAGCAGCCCCCAAGAGGGCCTGGATCAGCCCCAGCATTTT. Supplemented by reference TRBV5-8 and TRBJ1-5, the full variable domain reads EAGVTQSPTHLIKTRGQQATLRCSPISGHTSVYWYQQALGLGLQFLLWYDEGEERNRGNFPPRFSGRQFPNYSSELNVNALELEDSALYLCASSPQEGLDQPQHFGDGTRLSIL.

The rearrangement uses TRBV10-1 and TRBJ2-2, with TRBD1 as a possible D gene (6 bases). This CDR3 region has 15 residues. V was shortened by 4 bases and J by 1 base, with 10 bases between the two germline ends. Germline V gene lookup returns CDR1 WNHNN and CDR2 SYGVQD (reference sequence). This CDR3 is CASSAGTLNTGELFF. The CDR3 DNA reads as TGCGCCAGCAGTGCCGGGACACTGAACACCGGGGAGCTGTTTTTT.

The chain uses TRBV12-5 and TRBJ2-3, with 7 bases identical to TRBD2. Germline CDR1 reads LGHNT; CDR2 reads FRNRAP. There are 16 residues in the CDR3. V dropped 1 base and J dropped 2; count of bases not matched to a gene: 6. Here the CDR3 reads CASGLAASGNTDTQYF. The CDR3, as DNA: TGTGCTAGTGGTTTGGCGGCTAGCGGAAACACAGATACGCAGTATTTT.

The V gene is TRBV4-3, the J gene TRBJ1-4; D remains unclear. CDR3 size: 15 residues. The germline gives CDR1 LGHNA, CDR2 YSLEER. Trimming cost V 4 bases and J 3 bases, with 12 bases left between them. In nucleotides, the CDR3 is TGCGCCAGCAGCCCTAGGTGGTTGGCTAATGAAAAACTGTTTTTT. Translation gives CASSPRWLANEKLFF.

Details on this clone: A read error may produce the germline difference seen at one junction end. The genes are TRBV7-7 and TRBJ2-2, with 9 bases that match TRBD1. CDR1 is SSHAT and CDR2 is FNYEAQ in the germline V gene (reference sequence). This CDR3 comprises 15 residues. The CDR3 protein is CASSLTGGLTGELFF. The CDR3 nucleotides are TGTGCTAGCAGCTTAACAGGGGGCCTCACCGGGGAGCTGTTTTTT.

CDR3 loop: CSTGGPGANVLTF. DNA of the CDR3: TGCAGCACGGGGGGGCCTGGGGCCAACGTCCTGACTTTC. The rearrangement uses TRBV29-1 and TRBJ2-6; 8 nucleotides match TRBD2. Germline assignment: CDR1 SQVTM and CDR2 ANQGSEA. V trimming: 8 bases; J trimming: 2 bases; junction bases outside the gene matches: 2. This CDR3 spans 13 amino acids.

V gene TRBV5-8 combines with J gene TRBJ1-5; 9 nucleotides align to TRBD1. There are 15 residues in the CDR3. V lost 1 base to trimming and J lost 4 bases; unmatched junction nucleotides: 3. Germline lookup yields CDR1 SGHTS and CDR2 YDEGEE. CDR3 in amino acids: CASSLRGQGNQPQHF. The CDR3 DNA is TGTGCCAGCAGCTTGCGGGGACAGGGAAATCAGCCCCAGCATTTT.

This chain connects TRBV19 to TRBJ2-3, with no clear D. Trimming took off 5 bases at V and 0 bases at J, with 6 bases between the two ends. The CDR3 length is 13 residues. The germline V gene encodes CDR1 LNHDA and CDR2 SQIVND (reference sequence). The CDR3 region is CASSPVSTDTQYF. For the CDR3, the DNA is TGTGCCAGTAGTCCCGTTAGCACAGATACGCAGTATTTT. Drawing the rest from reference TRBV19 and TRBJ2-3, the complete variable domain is DGGITQSPKYLFRKEGQNVTLSCEQNLNHDAMYWYRQDPGQGLRLIYYSQIVNDFQKGDIAEGYSVSREKKESFPLTVTSAQKNPTAFYLCASSPVSTDTQYFGPGTRLTVL.

The CDR3 region is CASSQYYEQYF. As DNA, the CDR3 is TGTGCCAGCAGCCAATACTACGAGCAGTACTTC. The J gene is TRBJ2-7, the V gene TRBV14; D is uncertain. Trimming shortened V by 2 bases and J by 3 bases, and 2 bases separated the two germline ends. The CDR3 length is 11 residues. The germline gives CDR1 SGHDN, CDR2 FVKESK.

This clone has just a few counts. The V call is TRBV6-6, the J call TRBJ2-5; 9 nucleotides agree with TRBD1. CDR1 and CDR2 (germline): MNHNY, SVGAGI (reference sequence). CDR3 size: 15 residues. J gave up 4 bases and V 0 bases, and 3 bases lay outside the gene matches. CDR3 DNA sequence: TGTGCCAGCAGTTACTCGGGGACAGGGCGAGAGACCCAGTACTTC. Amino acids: CASSYSGTGRETQYF.

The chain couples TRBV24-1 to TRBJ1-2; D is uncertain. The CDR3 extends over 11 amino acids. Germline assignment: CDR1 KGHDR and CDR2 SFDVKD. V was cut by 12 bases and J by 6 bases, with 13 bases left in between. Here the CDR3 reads CAPGRRDGYTF. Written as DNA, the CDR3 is TGTGCCCCCGGGAGGCGGGATGGCTACACCTTC.

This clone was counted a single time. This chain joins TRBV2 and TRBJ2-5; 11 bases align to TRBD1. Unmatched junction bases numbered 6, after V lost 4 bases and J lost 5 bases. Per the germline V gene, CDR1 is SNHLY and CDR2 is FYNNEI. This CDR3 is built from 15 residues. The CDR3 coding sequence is TGTGCCAGCAGTGGACGGACAGGGGGCGAGGAGACCCAGTACTTC. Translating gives CASSGRTGGEETQYF.

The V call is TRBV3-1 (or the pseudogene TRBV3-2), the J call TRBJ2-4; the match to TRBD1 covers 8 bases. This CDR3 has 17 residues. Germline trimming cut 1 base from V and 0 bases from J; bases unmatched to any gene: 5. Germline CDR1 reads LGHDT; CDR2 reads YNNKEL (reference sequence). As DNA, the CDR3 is TGTGCCAGCAGCCAAGCTTCCAGGGGGCAAGCCAAAAACATTCAGTACTTC. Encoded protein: CASSQASRGQAKNIQYF.

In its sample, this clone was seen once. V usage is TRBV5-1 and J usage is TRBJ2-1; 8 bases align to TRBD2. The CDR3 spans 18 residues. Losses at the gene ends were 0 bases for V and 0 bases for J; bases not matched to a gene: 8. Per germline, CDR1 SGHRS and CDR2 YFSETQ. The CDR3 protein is CASSLASGGPSSYNEQFF. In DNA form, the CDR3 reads TGCGCCAGCAGCTTGGCCAGCGGGGGCCCTAGCTCCTACAATGAGCAGTTCTTC.